This TCR beta chain originates from a study of shared clonotypes between healthy human individuals. General study points: Against clonotypes common to all four donors, non-shared ones had lower generation probabilities.

Germline lookup yields CDR1 SGHAT and CDR2 FQNNGV. V was clipped by 3 bases and J by 9 bases, with 17 bases between them. The CDR3 consists of 14 residues. Details on this clone: What it recognizes is unknown.

Some 30,000 T cell genomes, or roughly 200 ng DNA, went into the sorted-subset replicate PCRs. Produced via immunoSEQ multiplex PCR; TCRdb's table is partial and in-frame only. The sample holds about 1.1 million clones; around three quarters are singletons and the top ten take roughly 0.9%. The genes are TRBV11-2 and TRBJ2-5, with a weak D call TRBD1 (6 bases). The sample consisted of memory CD4+ T cells from PBMCs. The subset here: CD45RA-negative fraction. The TCR sequence derives from a young man in good health. Some clones in this sample may be carry-over from other donors' samples. CDR3: CASSFEQGQGPQYF. The CDR3 DNA reads TGTGCCAGCAGCTTCGAACAGGGCCAGGGGCCCCAGTACTTC.